This T cell receptor beta chain was profiled in a study of blood T cell repertoires in COVID-19. At the level of the study: Spain, Italy and the United States supplied samples that represented acute and convalescent COVID-19. PBMCs, B-cell-depleted T cells, or T cells provided the cDNA or gDNA that made up the material.

Sequencing was performed with immunoSEQ multiplex PCR; in TCRdb, only in-frame clones are kept and a portion is missing. The repertoire holds over 250,000 clones, roughly 92% seen once, with approximately 2% in the top ten. J lost 1 base, V lost 6 bases, and 3 bases had no gene match. The CDR3 consists of 17 residues. The germline V gene encodes CDR1 MNHEY and CDR2 SMNVEV (reference sequence). V gene TRBV27 combines with J gene TRBJ2-2; 15 nucleotides line up with TRBD2. Sequencing input: peripheral blood. This TCR was sampled from a woman in her twenties or thirties with COVID-19, enrolled during active disease. CDR3 nucleotides: TGTGCCAGCAGCCGGGGACTAGCGGGAGGGAACACCGGGGAGCTGTTTTTT. It specifies CASSRGLAGGNTGELFF.